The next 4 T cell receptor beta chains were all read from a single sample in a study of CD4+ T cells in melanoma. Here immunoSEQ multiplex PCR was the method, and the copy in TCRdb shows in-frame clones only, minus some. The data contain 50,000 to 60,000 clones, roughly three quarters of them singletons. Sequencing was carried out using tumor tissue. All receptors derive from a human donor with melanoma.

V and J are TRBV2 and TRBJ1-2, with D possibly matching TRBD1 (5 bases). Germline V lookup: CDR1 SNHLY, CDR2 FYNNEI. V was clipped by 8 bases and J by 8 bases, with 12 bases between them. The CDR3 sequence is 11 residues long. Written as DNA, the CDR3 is TGTGCCAGCGATGAGGGGTCCGGCTACACCTTC. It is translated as CASDEGSGYTF. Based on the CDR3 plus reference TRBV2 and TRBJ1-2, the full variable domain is EPEVTQTPSHQVTQMGQEVILRCVPISNHLYFYWYRQILGQKVEFLVSFYNNEISEKSEIFDDQFSVERPDGSNFTLKIRSTKLEDSAMYFCASDEGSGYTFGSGTRLTVV.

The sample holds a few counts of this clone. CDR3 DNA sequence: TGTGCCAGCAGCTGGAGGTACAATGAGCAGTTCTTC. Translating it yields CASSWRYNEQFF. The rearrangement links TRBV5-6 to TRBJ2-1; perhaps TRBD2 as D (5 bases). The CDR3 extends over 12 amino acids. The V gene's germline CDR1 is SGHDT and CDR2 YYEEEE. Trimming pared 3 bases from V and 4 bases from J, leaving 5 bases between.

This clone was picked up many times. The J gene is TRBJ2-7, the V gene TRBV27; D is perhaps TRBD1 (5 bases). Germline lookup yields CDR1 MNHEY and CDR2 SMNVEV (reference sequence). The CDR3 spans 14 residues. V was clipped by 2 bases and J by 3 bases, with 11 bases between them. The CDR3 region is CASSLRGKVYEQYF. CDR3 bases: TGTGCCAGCAGTTTAAGGGGTAAGGTCTACGAGCAGTACTTC.

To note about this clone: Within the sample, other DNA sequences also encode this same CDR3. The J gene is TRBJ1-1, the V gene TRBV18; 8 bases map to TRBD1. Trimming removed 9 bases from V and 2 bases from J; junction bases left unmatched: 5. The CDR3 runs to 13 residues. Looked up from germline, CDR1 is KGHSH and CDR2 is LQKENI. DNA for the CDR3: TGTGCCAGTTCCCAGGGGGCAAACACTGAAGCTTTCTTT. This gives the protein CASSQGANTEAFF.